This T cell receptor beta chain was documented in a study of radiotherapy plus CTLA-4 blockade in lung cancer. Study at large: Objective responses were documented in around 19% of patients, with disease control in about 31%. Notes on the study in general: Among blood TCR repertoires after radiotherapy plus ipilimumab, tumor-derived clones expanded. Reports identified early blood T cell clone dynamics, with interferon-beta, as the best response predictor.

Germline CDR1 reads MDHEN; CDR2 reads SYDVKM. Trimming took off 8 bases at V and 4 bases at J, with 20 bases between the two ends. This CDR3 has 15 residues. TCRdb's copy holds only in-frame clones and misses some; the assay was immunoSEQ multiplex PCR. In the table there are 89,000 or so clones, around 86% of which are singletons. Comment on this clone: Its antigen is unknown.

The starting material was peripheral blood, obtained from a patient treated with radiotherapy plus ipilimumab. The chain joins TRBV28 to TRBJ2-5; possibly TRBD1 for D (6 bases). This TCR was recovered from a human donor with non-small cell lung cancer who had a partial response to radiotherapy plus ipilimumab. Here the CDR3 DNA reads TGTGCCAGCCACTTACAGGGAGCCCTGAGAGAGACCCAGTACTTC. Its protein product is CASHLQGALRETQYF.